Below, 24 T cell receptor beta chains from the same sample are listed, as sequenced in a study of CD8+CD57+ T cells in acquired aplastic anemia. Patients selected for sequencing had displayed CD8+CD57+ cell expansion by flow cytometry. Genomic DNA served as template for TCR beta VDJ and CDR3 profiling. MiXCR, applied by TCRdb to the reads, yields one record per CDR3 protein. The sample lists more than 150,000 distinct CDR3 sequences, about 44% seen once, with approximately 13% in the top ten. Sequenced input: sorted CD4+, CD8+, or CD8+CD57+ T cells (not recorded which) from PBMCs. Source of these receptors: a human donor with aplastic anemia.

V gene TRBV18 combines with J gene TRBJ2-5; D not certain. The ends were cut back, 2 bases at V and 5 bases at J, with 9 bases in the middle. Per the germline V gene, CDR1 is KGHSH and CDR2 is LQKENI. The CDR3 sequence is 13 residues long. CDR3: CASSPTTKETQYF. The CDR3 DNA sequence: TGTGCCAGCTCACCAACGACCAAGGAGACCCAGTACTTC.

This clonotype was found many times. The chain links TRBV7-6 to TRBJ1-6, with 9 bases matching TRBD1. With V trimmed by 3 bases and J by 7 bases, 13 bases remained unmatched. The germline gives CDR1 SGHVS, CDR2 FNYEAQ. The CDR3 length is 18 residues. CDR3 in DNA: TGTGCCAGCAGCTTCAGAGGGACAGGGAGGGCGGTCAATTCACCCCTCCACTTT. This gives the protein CASSFRGTGRAVNSPLHF.

Only a few counts were recorded for this clonotype. This sequence may be a read error, since a much larger clone differs from it by one base. The chain joins TRBV20-1 to TRBJ1-2, with 10 bases aligning to TRBD1. CDR1 is DFQATT and CDR2 is SNEGSKA in the germline V gene (reference sequence). This CDR3 is built from 14 residues. The CDR3: CGSYIGQGDYGYTF. For the CDR3, the DNA is TGCGGTTCATATATTGGACAGGGGGACTATGGCTACACCTTC.

With regard to this clonotype: This CDR3 fails to terminate in the conserved phenylalanine or tryptophan, so it likely reflects a read error. This chain connects TRBV10-3 to TRBJ2-2; 10 bases align to TRBD2. This CDR3 region has 16 residues. The germline CDR1 and CDR2 sequences are ENHRY and SYGVKD. V trimming: 5 bases; J trimming: 6 bases; junction bases outside the gene matches: 9. In DNA form, the CDR3 reads TGTGCCATCAGTCCTAGCGGGAGTAAGGTGGCCGGGGAGCTGTTTTTA. As protein: CAISPSGSKVAGELFL.

The chain carries TRBV20-1 and TRBJ1-4, with D possibly TRBD1 on 5 matching bases. The CDR3 has 14 amino acids. The germline gives CDR1 DFQATT, CDR2 SNEGSKA (reference sequence). Trimming removed 0 bases at V and 11 bases at J, with 16 bases between. The DNA of the CDR3 is TGCAGTGCTAGAGACGCCCCCGGGGGGGAGAAACTGTTTTTT. Translating it yields CSARDAPGGEKLFF.

This chain connects TRBV11-2 to TRBJ2-7; D may be TRBD2 (5 bases). The CDR3 covers 13 residues. CDR1 SGHAT and CDR2 FQNNGV come from the germline V gene. The V end was cut by 2 bases, the J end by 0 bases, with 5 bases between. This chain's CDR3 is CASSLRDSYEQYF. CDR3 nucleotide sequence: TGTGCCAGCAGCTTACGGGACTCCTACGAGCAGTACTTC. The whole variable domain, filled in from reference TRBV11-2 and TRBJ2-7, reads EAGVAQSPRYKIIEKRQSVAFWCNPISGHATLYWYQQILGQGPKLLIQFQNNGVVDDSQLPKDRFSAERLKGVDSTLKIQPAKLEDSAVYLCASSLRDSYEQYFGPGTRLTVT.

This chain uses TRBV29-1 with TRBJ1-2; possibly TRBD1 for D (5 bases). Trimming removed 5 bases from V and 0 bases from J, with 16 bases in between. The CDR3 runs 15 residues. Germline-derived CDR1 and CDR2 are SQVTM and ANQGSEA. The CDR3 spells CSVPRGGITNYGYTF. The CDR3 DNA reads TGCAGCGTTCCAAGGGGTGGCATTACTAACTATGGCTACACCTTC.

This clonotype was counted only a few times. This chain joins TRBV2 and TRBJ2-3, with 7 bases that match TRBD1. CDR1 is SNHLY and CDR2 is FYNNEI in the germline V gene. The CDR3 is made up of 12 amino acids. V lost 5 bases, J lost 5 bases, and 1 base stayed unmatched. CDR3 coding DNA: TGTGCCAGCAGTCAGGGGGTAGATACGCAGTATTTT. Translated: CASSQGVDTQYF.

The J gene is TRBJ2-7, the V gene TRBV7-9; tentative D call: TRBD1 (5 bases). This CDR3 contains 15 residues. Trimming removed 4 bases from V and 5 bases from J, with 18 bases in between. The germline V gene encodes CDR1 SEHNR and CDR2 FQNEAQ (reference sequence). The CDR3 region has the DNA TGTGCCAGCAGCTCCCGAAGGGGATCAGGCAACGAGCAGTACTTC. Residues: CASSSRRGSGNEQYF. Complete variable domain (other parts from reference TRBV7-9 and TRBJ2-7): DTGVSQNPRHKITKRGQNVTFRCDPISEHNRLYWYRQTLGQGPEFLTYFQNEAQLEKSRLLSDRFSAERPKGSFSTLEIQRTEQGDSAMYLCASSSRRGSGNEQYFGPGTRLTVT.

This clonotype was picked up one time. V and J are TRBV10-3 and TRBJ1-5, with D possibly matching TRBD1 (6 bases). V lost 2 bases and J 0 bases, leaving 14 bases between the germline ends. The length of the CDR3 is 17 residues. In germline, CDR1 is ENHRY, CDR2 SYGVKD. The CDR3: CAISEIAGVNSNQPQHF. CDR3 nucleotides: TGTGCCATCAGTGAGATTGCAGGGGTAAATAGCAATCAGCCCCAGCATTTT.

This clonotype was seen many times. The chain carries TRBV20-1 and TRBJ1-1, with unresolved D. CDR3 length: 14 amino acids. V was cut by 6 bases and J by 4 bases, with 18 bases left in between. The germline V gene encodes CDR1 DFQATT and CDR2 SNEGSKA (reference sequence). The CDR3 here is CSARRPQGSTEAFF. DNA of the CDR3: TGCAGTGCCAGACGCCCCCAAGGGAGCACTGAAGCTTTCTTT.

A few counts support this clonotype. The chain couples TRBV5-4 to TRBJ2-5; maybe TRBD2 (6 bases). Germline V gives CDR1 SGHNT, CDR2 YYREEE (reference sequence). This CDR3 contains 15 residues. V was cut by 3 bases and J by 5 bases, with 17 bases left in between. The CDR3 loop is CASSSPGLQAETQYF. Here the CDR3 DNA reads TGTGCCAGCAGCTCACCGGGACTCCAAGCGGAGACCCAGTACTTC.

This clonotype was observed many times. The chain employs TRBV11-2 and TRBJ1-6; D may be TRBD1 (5 bases). The CDR3 sequence is 14 residues long. Trimming stripped 5 bases from V and 6 bases from J, with 11 bases between. CDR1 and CDR2 (germline): SGHAT, FQNNGV. The DNA of the CDR3 is TGTGCCAGCAGCCGGGACGGTTCTAATTCACCCCTCCACTTT. It yields the protein CASSRDGSNSPLHF.

This clonotype occurred many times. The chain carries TRBV12-3 or TRBV12-4 and TRBJ1-1; tentative D call: TRBD1 (6 bases). Deletions cut 8 bases from V and 4 bases from J, with 14 bases between. This CDR3 is 13 amino acids long. CDR3 amino acids: CASRETGPTEAFF. CDR3 bases: TGTGCCAGCCGGGAGACAGGTCCCACTGAAGCTTTCTTT.

The chain combines TRBV19 with TRBJ1-5; the D gene is possibly TRBD1 (5 bases). The length of the CDR3 is 13 residues. The germline gives CDR1 LNHDA, CDR2 SQIVND (reference sequence). V was pared by 6 bases and J by 1 base, with 7 bases between. The CDR3 DNA reads TGTGCCAGTAGGGGGGACAGCAATCAGCCCCAGCATTTT. Translated, it gives CASRGDSNQPQHF.

This chain links TRBV10-3 with TRBJ1-1, with D unclear. Germline V gives CDR1 ENHRY, CDR2 SYGVKD. Trimming stripped 1 base from V and 11 bases from J, with 17 bases between. The CDR3 sequence is 14 residues long. Here the CDR3 reads CAISEFQETRPAFF. CDR3 in DNA: TGTGCCATCAGTGAGTTTCAGGAGACGAGGCCGGCTTTCTTT.

V gene TRBV24-1 combines with J gene TRBJ2-1; weak D call: TRBD1 (6 bases). This CDR3 has 14 amino acids. V shed 1 base and J shed 9 bases, with 12 bases lying between them. The germline V gene has CDR1 KGHDR and CDR2 SFDVKD. The CDR3 here is CATSDFRMGAEQFF. The CDR3 nucleotides read TGTGCCACCAGTGATTTCCGCATGGGGGCTGAGCAGTTCTTC.

At least ten counts were recorded for this clonotype. CDR3 DNA sequence: TGTGCCAGCAGCTTCGGGGGACCCAATCAGCCCCAGCATTTT. Its protein is CASSFGGPNQPQHF. The J gene is TRBJ1-5, the V gene TRBV7-2, with a tentative D call TRBD1 (5 bases). Germline V gene sequence: CDR1 SGHTA, CDR2 FQGNSA. This CDR3 has 14 residues. V was clipped by 3 bases and J by 3 bases, with 9 bases between them. The full variable domain, rest sourced from reference TRBV7-2 and TRBJ1-5, is GAGVSQSPSNKVTEKGKDVELRCDPISGHTALYWYRQSLGQGLEFLIYFQGNSAPDKSGLPSDRFSAERTGGSVSTLTIQRTQQEDSAVYLCASSFGGPNQPQHFGDGTRLSIL.

This clonotype was found many times. The V gene is TRBV24-1, the J gene TRBJ1-4; perhaps TRBD1 as D (5 bases). CDR1 and CDR2 (germline): KGHDR, SFDVKD. The V gene lost 5 bases and the J gene lost 6 bases, with 12 bases spanning the gap. The CDR3 sequence is 14 residues long. The CDR3 DNA follows: TGTGCCACCAGTGCAAGGGGTCGGGATGAAAAACTGTTTTTT. The encoded protein is CATSARGRDEKLFF.

The sample holds one count of this clonotype. A much larger clonotype is one base distant, so this may be a read error. The chain joins TRBV2 to TRBJ1-4; 8 positions match TRBD1. This CDR3 has 14 residues. CDR1 and CDR2 (germline): SNHLY, FYNNEI. V lost 6 bases to trimming and J lost 2 bases; unmatched junction nucleotides: 2. CDR3 DNA: TGTGCCAGCAGGGGACAGGAGACTAATGAAAAACTGTTTTTT. It specifies CASRGQETNEKLFF.

The chain links TRBV2 to TRBJ2-7, with 7 bases that match TRBD1. The CDR3 is made up of 14 amino acids. Looked up from germline, CDR1 is SNHLY and CDR2 is FYNNEI. Trimming at V came to 6 bases and at J to 5 bases, leaving 10 bases not matched to a gene. The CDR3, as DNA: TGTGCCAGCAGGAAGGACAGGACTTCCCACGAGCAGTACTTC. Protein product: CASRKDRTSHEQYF.

This sequence joins TRBV2 and TRBJ1-1; D gene uncertain. V dropped 3 bases and J dropped 4 bases, with 6 bases sitting between them. Germline CDR1 SNHLY, CDR2 FYNNEI. The length of the CDR3 is 12 residues. The CDR3 nucleotides are TGTGCCAGCAGTGATGTCCTCACTGAAGCTTTCTTT. Amino acid sequence: CASSDVLTEAFF.

About this clonotype itself: Since a much larger clone is just one base distant, this may be a read error. The rearrangement joins TRBV5-1 to TRBJ2-2; 7 nucleotides align to TRBD1. This CDR3 has 15 amino acids. V gave up 6 bases and J gave up 4 bases; unmatched junction bases: 9. The V gene's germline CDR1 is SGHRS and CDR2 YFSETQ. The CDR3 DNA reads as TGCGCCAGCACCGAGACAGGGAGTAGCACCGGGGAGCTGTTTTTT. Its protein product is CASTETGSSTGELFF.

Ten or more counts support this clonotype. The J gene is TRBJ1-5, the V gene TRBV20-1, with a possible D match to TRBD1 (6 bases). CDR1 and CDR2 (germline): DFQATT, SNEGSKA (reference sequence). The CDR3 is made up of 14 amino acids. Trimming shortened V by 1 base and J by 2 bases, and 9 bases separated the two germline ends. Here the CDR3 reads CSARARGRNQPQHF. The DNA of the CDR3 is TGCAGTGCTAGAGCCAGGGGTCGCAATCAGCCCCAGCATTTT.